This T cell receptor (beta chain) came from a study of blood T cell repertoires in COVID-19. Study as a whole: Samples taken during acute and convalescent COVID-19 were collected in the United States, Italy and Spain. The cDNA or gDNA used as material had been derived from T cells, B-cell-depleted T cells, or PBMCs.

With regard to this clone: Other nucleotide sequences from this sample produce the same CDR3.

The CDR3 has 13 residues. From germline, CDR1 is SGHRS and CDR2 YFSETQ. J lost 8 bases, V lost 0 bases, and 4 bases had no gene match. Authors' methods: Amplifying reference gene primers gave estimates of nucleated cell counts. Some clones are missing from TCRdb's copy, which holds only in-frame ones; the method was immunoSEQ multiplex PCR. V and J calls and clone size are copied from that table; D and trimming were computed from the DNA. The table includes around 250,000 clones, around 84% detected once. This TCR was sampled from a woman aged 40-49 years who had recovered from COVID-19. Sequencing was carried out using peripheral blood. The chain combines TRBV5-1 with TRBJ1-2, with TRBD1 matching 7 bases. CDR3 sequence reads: CASSLGQGAGYTF. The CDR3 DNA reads TGCGCCAGCAGCTTGGGACAGGGCGCCGGCTACACCTTC.